Detailed here is one T cell receptor (beta chain). The sample comes from a study of blood T cell repertoires in COVID-19. Background on the study: Researchers got acute and convalescent COVID-19 samples from the United States, Italy and Spain.

Enrollment of patients from Seattle took place during active infection, with longitudinal follow-up. Authors' methods: Reference gene primer amplification yielded estimated nucleated cell counts. The repertoire was sequenced with immunoSEQ multiplex PCR; TCRdb's copy has only in-frame clones and lacks some. Clonal size and the V and J genes are those of that table, whereas D and trimming came from the DNA. The sample has approximately 290,000 clones, around nine tenths seen once; the top ten hold 11%. Germline CDR1 and CDR2: LNHDA and SQIVND (reference sequence). Deletions cut 6 bases from V and 0 bases from J, with 18 bases between. CDR3 length equals 17 residues.

Sequenced sample: peripheral blood. This receptor was taken from a woman aged 25 to 45 with COVID-19, enrolled during active disease. The rearrangement joins TRBV19 to TRBJ2-1; tentative D call: TRBD1 (6 bases). CDR3 amino acids: CASSRPRGTSSYNEQFF. CDR3 DNA: TGTGCCAGTAGCCGACCAAGGGGGACGAGCTCCTACAATGAGCAGTTCTTC.